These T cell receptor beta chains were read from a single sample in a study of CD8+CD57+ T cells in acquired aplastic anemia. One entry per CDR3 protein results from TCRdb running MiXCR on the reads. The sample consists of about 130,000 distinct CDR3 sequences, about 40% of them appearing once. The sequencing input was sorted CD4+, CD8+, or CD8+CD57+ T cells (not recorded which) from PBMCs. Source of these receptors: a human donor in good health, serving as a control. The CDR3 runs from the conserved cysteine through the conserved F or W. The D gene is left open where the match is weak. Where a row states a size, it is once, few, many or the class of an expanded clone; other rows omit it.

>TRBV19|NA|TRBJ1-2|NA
TGTGCCAGTAGTATCGGAGGAGGGAATGGCTACACCTTC
CASSIGGGNGYTF
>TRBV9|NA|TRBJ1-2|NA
TGTGCCACCAATACCAGACCCCATGGCTACACCTTC
CATNTRPHGYTF
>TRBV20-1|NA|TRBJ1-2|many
TGCAGTGCTAGCCTTCCGTCGGGCGCTAACTATGGCTACACCTTC
CSASLPSGANYGYTF
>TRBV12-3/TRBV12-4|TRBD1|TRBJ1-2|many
TGTGCCAGCAGTCCGGGACAGGGCTACTATGGCTACACCTTC
CASSPGQGYYGYTF
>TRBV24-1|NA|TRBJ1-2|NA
TGTGCCACCAGTGATCGTGGCAGGGAGGGCTATGGCTACACCTTC
CATSDRGREGYGYTF
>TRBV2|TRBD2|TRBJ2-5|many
TGTGCCAGCAAGGGACTAGACGAGACCCAGTACTTC
CASKGLDETQYF
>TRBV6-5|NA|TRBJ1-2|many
TGTGCCAGCAGTTTGACCCGGGACGGGGACTATGGCTACACCTTC
CASSLTRDGDYGYTF
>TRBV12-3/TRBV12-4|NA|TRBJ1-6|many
TGTGCCAGCAGTTCCGCTATAGGGCCCCTCCACTTT
CASSSAIGPLHF
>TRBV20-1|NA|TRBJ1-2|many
TGCAGTGCTAGAGATGCACATTATGGCTACACCTTC
CSARDAHYGYTF
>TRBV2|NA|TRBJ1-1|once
TGTGCCAGCAGGACCGACGGATTTGAAGCTTTCTTT
CASRTDGFEAFF
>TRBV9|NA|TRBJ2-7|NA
TGTGCCAGCAGCGTAGATGGCATGACAGCCTACGAGCAGTACTTC
CASSVDGMTAYEQYF
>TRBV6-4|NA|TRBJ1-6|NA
TGTGCCAGCAGGGACACATGGGCCAGCTCCTATAATTCACCCCTCCACTTT
CASRDTWASSYNSPLHF
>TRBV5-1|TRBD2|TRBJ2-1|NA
TGCGCCAGCAGCATAGCGGGGGGGTTCGAGCAGTTCTTC
CASSIAGGFEQFF
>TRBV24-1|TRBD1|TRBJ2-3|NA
TGTGCCACCAGTGATAGGACAGGGGGCACAGATACGCAGTATTTT
CATSDRTGGTDTQYF
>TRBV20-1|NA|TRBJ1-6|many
TGCAGTGCTAGGCCTCAGGGGAATTCACCCCTCCACTTT
CSARPQGNSPLHF
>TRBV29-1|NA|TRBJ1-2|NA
TGCAGCGTTGGGGCCGGGGGTGGCTACACCTTC
CSVGAGGGYTF
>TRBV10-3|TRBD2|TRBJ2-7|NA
TGTGCCATCAGGCCGGCGGGGGGCCAAAGGAACGAGCAGTACTTC
CAIRPAGGQRNEQYF
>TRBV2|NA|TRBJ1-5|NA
TGTGCCAGCAGGAAGGACAGTGGGGGCAATCAGCCCCAGCATTTT
CASRKDSGGNQPQHF
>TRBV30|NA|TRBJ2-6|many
TGTGCCTGGAGTGTAACTGGGGCCAACGTCCTGACTTTC
CAWSVTGANVLTF
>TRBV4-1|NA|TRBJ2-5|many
TGCGCCAGCAGCCAAGAGGGGTCAGGCGAGACCCAGTACTTC
CASSQEGSGETQYF
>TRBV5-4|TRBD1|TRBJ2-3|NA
TGTGCCAGCAGCTTTAGTTGGTGGCAGGGGACAGATGCGCGGTATTTT
CASSFSWWQGTDARYF
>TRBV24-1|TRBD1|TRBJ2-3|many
TGTGCCGCAGGGACAGCGGGCACAGATACGCAGTATTTT
CAAGTAGTDTQYF